Sequencing of this TCR beta chain was carried out in a study of blood T cell repertoires in COVID-19. For the study at large: The origin of the acute and convalescent COVID-19 samples was the United States, Italy and Spain.

In germline, CDR1 is KGHSH, CDR2 LQKENI. V was pared by 1 base and J by 5 bases, with 6 bases of the junction left unmatched. This CDR3 contains 15 residues. In the original processing: The authors estimated nucleated cell counts from reference gene primer amplification. Using immunoSEQ multiplex PCR, the repertoire was profiled, and TCRdb retains in-frame clones only, with some absent. The D gene and trimming were derived from the DNA, and the V and J assignments and clone size from that table. The sample carries 81,000 or so clones, over 80% recorded once. This receptor was identified in a woman aged 70-85 years with active or convalescent COVID-19. The sequenced sample consisted of peripheral blood. The genes are TRBV18 and TRBJ2-5; 8 bases map to TRBD1. CDR3 protein: CASSPRRQGTETQYF. As DNA, the CDR3 is TGTGCCAGCTCACCACGACGACAGGGGACGGAGACCCAGTACTTC.